This TCR beta chain was found in a study of blood T cell repertoires in COVID-19. Sequenced by immunoSEQ multiplex PCR; TCRdb stores in-frame clones only, minus some. Of 23,000 or so clones listed, around nine tenths were seen once; the top ten hold 18%. This CDR3 is built from 11 residues. CDR1 is KGHDR and CDR2 is SFDVKD in the germline V gene. Between the trimmed V and J ends, which lost 10 bases and 6 bases, there was a span of 10 bases. This chain joins TRBV24-1 and TRBJ2-3; a possible D gene is TRBD2 (5 bases). Specimen: peripheral blood. This clonotype was sampled from a human donor in a cohort sampled during active COVID-19. The CDR3 nucleotides are TGTGCCACAGGGCGGAGGGATACGCAGTATTTT. It is translated as CATGRRDTQYF.